This T cell receptor beta chain was obtained from a study of T cells in Graves' hyperthyroidism and ophthalmopathy. The TCR beta CDR3 regions underwent amplification using RNA transcripts as the source. The HTBI primer set drove a first-round RT-PCR of the TCR CDR3. TCRdb independently ran MiXCR on the multiplex PCR reads; one entry per CDR3 protein. Of about 480,000 distinct CDR3 sequences in the sample, 24% were seen once. Per germline, CDR1 SEHNR and CDR2 FQNEAQ (reference sequence). The CDR3 runs 13 residues. This clonotype is a singleton in its sample. The junction does not match germline at one end; this may be a read error.

This sequence joins TRBV7-9 and TRBJ1-1; D is uncertain. Sequenced sample: blood. This receptor was identified in a young woman with Graves' ophthalmopathy. The DNA for the CDR3 is TGTGCCATCAGCTTAGAGGACGGATCTGAAGCTTTCTTT. Protein product: CAISLEDGSEAFF.